This T cell receptor (beta chain) originates from a study of blood T cell repertoires in COVID-19. Study information: Samples representing acute and convalescent COVID-19 were sourced from the United States, Italy and Spain.

Germline V gives CDR1 LGHNA, CDR2 YNFKEQ. The CDR3 spans 21 residues. V dropped 0 bases and J dropped 6; count of bases not matched to a gene: 19. Those who participated ranged in age from roughly 18 to 90 years and resided in about two dozen US areas. Participants' own reports of clinical history determined their cohort assignment. This clone showed up just once. Authors' processing steps: Estimation of nucleated cell counts relied on the amplification of reference gene primers. Sequencing used immunoSEQ multiplex PCR; TCRdb keeps in-frame clones, though not all of them. D and trimming were read from the DNA, whereas the V and J calls and clone size are those reported in that table. The sample yields some 190,000 clones, around 80% seen once.

The sequenced sample consisted of PBMCs or T cells enriched from blood (not recorded which). This TCR came from a man aged 25-45 years with acute COVID-19. V usage is TRBV4-2 and J usage is TRBJ1-6; 8 bases line up with TRBD1. In DNA, the CDR3 is TGTGCCAGCAGCCAAGAAAGGAACAGGGGGGGACCTCTTTTCCTTAATTCACCCCTCCACTTT. Residues: CASSQERNRGGPLFLNSPLHF.